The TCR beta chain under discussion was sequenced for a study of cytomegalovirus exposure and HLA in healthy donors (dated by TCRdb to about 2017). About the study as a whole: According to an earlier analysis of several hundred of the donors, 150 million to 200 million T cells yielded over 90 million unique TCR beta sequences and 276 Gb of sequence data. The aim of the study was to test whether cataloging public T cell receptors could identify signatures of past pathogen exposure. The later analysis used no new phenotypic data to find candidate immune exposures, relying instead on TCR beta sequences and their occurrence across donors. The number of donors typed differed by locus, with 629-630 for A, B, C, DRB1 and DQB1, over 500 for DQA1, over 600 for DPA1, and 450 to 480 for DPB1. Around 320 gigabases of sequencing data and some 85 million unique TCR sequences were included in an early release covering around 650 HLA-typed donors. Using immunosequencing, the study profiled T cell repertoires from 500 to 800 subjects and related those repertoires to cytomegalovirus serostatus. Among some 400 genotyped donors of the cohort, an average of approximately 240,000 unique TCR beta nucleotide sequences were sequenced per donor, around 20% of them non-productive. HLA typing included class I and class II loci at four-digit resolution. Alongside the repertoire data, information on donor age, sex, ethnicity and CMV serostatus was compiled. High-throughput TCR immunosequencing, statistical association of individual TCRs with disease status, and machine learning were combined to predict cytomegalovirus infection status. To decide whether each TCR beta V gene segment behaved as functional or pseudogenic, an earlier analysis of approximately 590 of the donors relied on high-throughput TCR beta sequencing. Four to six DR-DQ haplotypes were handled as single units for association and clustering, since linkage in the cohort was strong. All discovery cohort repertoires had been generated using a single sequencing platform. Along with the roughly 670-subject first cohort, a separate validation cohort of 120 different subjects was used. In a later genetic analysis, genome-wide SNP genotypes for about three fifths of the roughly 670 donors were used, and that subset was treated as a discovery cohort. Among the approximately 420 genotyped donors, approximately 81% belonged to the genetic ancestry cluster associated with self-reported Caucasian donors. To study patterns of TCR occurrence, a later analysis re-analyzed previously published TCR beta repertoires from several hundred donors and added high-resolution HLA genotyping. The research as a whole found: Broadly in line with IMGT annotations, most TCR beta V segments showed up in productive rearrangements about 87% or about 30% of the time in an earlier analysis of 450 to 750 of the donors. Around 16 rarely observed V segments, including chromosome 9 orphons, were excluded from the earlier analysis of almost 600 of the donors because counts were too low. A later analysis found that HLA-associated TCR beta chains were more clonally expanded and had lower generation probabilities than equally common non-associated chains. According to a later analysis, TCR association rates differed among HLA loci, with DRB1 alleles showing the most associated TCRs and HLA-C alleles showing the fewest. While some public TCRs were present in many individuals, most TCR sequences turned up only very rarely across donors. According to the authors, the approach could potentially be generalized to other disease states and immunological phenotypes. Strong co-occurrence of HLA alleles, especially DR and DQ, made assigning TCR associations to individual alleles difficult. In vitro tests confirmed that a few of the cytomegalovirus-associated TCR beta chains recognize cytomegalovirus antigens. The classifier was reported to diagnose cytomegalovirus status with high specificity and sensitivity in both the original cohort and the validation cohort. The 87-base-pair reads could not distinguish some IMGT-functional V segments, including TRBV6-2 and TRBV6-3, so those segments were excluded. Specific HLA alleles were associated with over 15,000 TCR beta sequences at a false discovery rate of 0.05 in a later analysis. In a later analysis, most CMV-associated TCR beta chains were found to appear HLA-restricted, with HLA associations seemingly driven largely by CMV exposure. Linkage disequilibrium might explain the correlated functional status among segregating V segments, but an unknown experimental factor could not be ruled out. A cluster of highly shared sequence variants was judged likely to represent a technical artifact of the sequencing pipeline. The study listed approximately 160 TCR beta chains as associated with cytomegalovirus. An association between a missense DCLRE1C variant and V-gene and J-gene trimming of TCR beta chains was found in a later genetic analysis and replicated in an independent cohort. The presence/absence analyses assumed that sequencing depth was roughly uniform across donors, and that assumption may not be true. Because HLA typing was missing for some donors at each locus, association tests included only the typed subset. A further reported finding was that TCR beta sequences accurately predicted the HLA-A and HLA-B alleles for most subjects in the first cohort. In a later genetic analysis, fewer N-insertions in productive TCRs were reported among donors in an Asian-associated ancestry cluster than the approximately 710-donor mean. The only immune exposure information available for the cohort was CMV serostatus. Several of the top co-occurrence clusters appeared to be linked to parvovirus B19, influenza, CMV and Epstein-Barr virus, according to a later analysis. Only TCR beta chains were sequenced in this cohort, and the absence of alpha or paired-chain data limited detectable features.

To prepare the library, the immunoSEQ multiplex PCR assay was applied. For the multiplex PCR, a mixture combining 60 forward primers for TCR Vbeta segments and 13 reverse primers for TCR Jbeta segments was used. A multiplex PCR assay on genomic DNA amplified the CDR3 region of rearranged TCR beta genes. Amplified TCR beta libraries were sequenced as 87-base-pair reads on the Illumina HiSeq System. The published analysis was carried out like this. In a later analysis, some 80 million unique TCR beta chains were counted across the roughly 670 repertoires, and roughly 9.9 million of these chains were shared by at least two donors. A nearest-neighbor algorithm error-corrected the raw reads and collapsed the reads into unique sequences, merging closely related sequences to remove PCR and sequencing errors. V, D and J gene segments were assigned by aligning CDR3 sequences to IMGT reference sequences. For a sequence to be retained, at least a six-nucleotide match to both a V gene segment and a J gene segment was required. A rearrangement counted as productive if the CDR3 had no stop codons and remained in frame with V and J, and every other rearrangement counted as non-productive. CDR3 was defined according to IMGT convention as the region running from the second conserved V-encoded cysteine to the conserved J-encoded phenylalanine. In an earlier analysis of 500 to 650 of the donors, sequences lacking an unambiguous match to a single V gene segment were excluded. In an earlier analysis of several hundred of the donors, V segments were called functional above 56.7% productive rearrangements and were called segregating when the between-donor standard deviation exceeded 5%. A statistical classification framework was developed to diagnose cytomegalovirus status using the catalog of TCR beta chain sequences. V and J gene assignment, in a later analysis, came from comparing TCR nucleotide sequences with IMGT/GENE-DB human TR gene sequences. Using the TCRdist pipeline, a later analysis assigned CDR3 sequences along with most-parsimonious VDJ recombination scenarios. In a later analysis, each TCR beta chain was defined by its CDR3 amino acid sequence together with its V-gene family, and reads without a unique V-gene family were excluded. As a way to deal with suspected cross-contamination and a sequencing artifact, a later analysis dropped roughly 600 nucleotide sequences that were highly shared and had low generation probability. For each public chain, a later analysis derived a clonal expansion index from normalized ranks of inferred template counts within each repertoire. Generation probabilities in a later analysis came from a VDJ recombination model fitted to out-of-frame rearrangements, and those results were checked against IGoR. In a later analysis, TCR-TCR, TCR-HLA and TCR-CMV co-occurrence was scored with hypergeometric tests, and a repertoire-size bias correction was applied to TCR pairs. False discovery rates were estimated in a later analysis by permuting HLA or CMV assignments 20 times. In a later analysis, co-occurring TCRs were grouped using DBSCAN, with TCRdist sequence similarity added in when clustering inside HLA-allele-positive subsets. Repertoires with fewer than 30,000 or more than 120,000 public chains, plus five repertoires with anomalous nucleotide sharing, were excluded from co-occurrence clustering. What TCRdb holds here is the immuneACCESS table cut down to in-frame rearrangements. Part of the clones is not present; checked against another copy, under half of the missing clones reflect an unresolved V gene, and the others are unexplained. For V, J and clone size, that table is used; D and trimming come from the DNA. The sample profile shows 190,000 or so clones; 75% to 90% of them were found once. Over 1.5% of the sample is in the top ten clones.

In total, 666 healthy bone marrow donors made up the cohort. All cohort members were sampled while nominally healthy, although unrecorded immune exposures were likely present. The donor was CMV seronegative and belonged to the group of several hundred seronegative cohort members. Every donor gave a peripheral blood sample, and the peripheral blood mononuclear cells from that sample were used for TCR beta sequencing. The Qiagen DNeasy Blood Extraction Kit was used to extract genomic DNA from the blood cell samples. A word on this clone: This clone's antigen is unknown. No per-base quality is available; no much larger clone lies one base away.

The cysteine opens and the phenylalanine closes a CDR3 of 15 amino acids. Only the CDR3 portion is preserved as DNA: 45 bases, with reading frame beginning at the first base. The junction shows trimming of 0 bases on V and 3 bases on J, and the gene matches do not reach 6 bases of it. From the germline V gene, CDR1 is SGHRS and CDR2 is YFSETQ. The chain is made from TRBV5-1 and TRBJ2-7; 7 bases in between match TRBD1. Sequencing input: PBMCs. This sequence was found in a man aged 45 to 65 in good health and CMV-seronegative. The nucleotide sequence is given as TGCGCCAGCAGCTTGGGTTGGGACAGAGACTACGAGCAGTACTTC. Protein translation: CASSLGWDRDYEQYF.